A selection of T cell receptor beta chains follows, all from one sample in a study of human T cells and chemical hapten exposure. TCRdb fed the RACE reads into MiXCR, producing one record per CDR3 protein. The sample includes about 100,000 distinct CDR3 sequences, approximately 10% seen only once; the top ten take around 3.6%. The source material was whole blood, sampled in connection with sensitization to the hapten diphenylcyclopropenone (DPC). These receptors came from a woman aged 40 to 50 with alopecia areata. Some clones in this sample may be carry-over from other donors' samples. The CDR3 runs from the conserved cysteine through the conserved F or W. The order of the fields is D gene, J gene, V gene, clone size, CDR3 protein, CDR3 DNA. D genes are given only for firm matches. Expanded clones are given a class, and other clones once, few, many or no size at all.

D: TRBD2
J: TRBJ2-5
V: TRBV7-9
size: many
CDR3: CASSGSGVGQETQYF
DNA: TGTGCCAGCAGCGGGAGCGGGGTAGGCCAAGAGACCCAGTACTTC

D: .
J: TRBJ1-4
V: TRBV7-2
size: many
CDR3: CASSLTRGLGEKLFF
DNA: TGTGCCAGCAGCTTAACGCGCGGGCTGGGGGAAAAACTGTTTTTT

D: .
J: TRBJ2-3
V: TRBV27
size: .
CDR3: CASTLIGGSTDTQYF
DNA: TGTGCCAGCACCCTAATCGGGGGATCGACAGATACGCAGTATTTT

D: .
J: TRBJ2-7
V: TRBV15
size: few
CDR3: CATSRESRREQYF
DNA: TGTGCCACCAGCAGAGAGTCCCGTCGGGAGCAGTACTTC

D: TRBD1
J: TRBJ1-2
V: TRBV4-2
size: few
CDR3: CASSQVRGQFNYGYTF
DNA: TGTGCCAGCAGCCAAGTAAGGGGACAGTTTAACTATGGCTACACCTTC

D: .
J: TRBJ1-2
V: TRBV19
size: .
CDR3: CASSDTGWGYTF
DNA: TGTGCCAGTAGCGACACAGGGTGGGGCTACACCTTC

D: TRBD2
J: TRBJ2-2
V: TRBV3-1
size: many
CDR3: CASSPPVGGINTGELFF
DNA: TGTGCCAGCAGCCCTCCTGTCGGGGGGATCAACACCGGGGAGCTGTTTTTT

D: TRBD2
J: TRBJ2-3
V: TRBV6-5
size: .
CDR3: CASSYTGLAGNTDTQYF
DNA: TGTGCCAGCAGTTACACCGGACTAGCGGGGAACACAGATACGCAGTATTTT

D: .
J: TRBJ1-5
V: TRBV6-6
size: .
CDR3: CASSPDGSNQPQHF
DNA: TGTGCCAGCAGTCCCGACGGTAGCAATCAGCCCCAGCATTTT

D: TRBD2
J: TRBJ2-5
V: TRBV29-1
size: few
CDR3: CSGEREGAETQYF
DNA: TGCAGCGGGGAGCGGGAGGGCGCGGAGACCCAGTACTTC

D: TRBD1
J: TRBJ2-5
V: TRBV7-2
size: few
CDR3: CASSLGRTGMIGTQYF
DNA: TGTGCCAGCAGCCTCGGACGGACAGGGATGATCGGGACCCAGTACTTC

D: .
J: TRBJ1-6
V: TRBV6-5
size: many
CDR3: CASGTAPRSYNSPLHF
DNA: TGTGCCAGCGGAACCGCGCCCCGGTCTTATAATTCACCCCTCCACTTT

D: TRBD2
J: TRBJ2-1
V: TRBV7-9
size: many
CDR3: CASSPSSGGPYNEQFF
DNA: TGTGCCAGCAGTCCCTCTAGCGGGGGGCCGTACAATGAGCAGTTCTTC

D: .
J: TRBJ2-3
V: TRBV4-2
size: many
CDR3: CASSPTVGGGGPDTQYF
DNA: TGTGCCAGCAGCCCCACCGTGGGAGGGGGGGGCCCAGATACGCAGTATTTT

D: .
J: TRBJ2-5
V: TRBV5-4
size: few
CDR3: CASSWQDGKETQYF
DNA: TGTGCCAGCAGCTGGCAGGACGGCAAAGAGACCCAGTACTTC

D: .
J: TRBJ1-1
V: TRBV29-1
size: .
CDR3: CSVGLDPMNTEAFF
DNA: TGCAGCGTTGGATTGGACCCCATGAACACTGAAGCTTTCTTT

D: .
J: TRBJ2-1
V: TRBV2
size: many
CDR3: CASRLNNEQFF
DNA: TGTGCCAGCAGGCTGAACAATGAGCAGTTCTTC

D: .
J: TRBJ2-1
V: TRBV20-1
size: many
CDR3: CSAEGPGPSYNEQFF
DNA: TGCAGTGCTGAGGGACCCGGACCCTCCTACAATGAGCAGTTCTTC

D: TRBD2
J: TRBJ2-1
V: TRBV6-5
size: many
CDR3: CASSSGLAATNEQFF
DNA: TGTGCCAGCAGCTCGGGACTAGCGGCAACCAATGAGCAGTTCTTC

D: .
J: TRBJ1-1
V: TRBV29-1
size: .
CDR3: CSVEGAGVNTEAFF
DNA: TGCAGCGTTGAAGGTGCAGGGGTGAACACTGAAGCTTTCTTT

D: .
J: TRBJ2-4
V: TRBV7-7
size: few
CDR3: CASSLAEAKNIQYF
DNA: TGTGCTAGCAGCTTAGCTGAGGCCAAAAACATTCAGTACTTC

D: .
J: TRBJ1-6
V: TRBV2
size: .
CDR3: CASSRDYNSPLHF
DNA: TGTGCCAGCAGTCGGGACTATAATTCACCCCTCCACTTT

D: TRBD2
J: TRBJ2-5
V: TRBV5-1
size: many
CDR3: CASSFGSGRSEETQYF
DNA: TGCGCCAGCAGCTTTGGTAGCGGGAGGAGTGAGGAGACCCAGTACTTC

D: TRBD2
J: TRBJ2-7
V: TRBV7-2
size: few
CDR3: CASSPSGASSYEQYF
DNA: TGTGCCAGCAGCCCTAGCGGGGCCAGCTCCTACGAGCAGTACTTC

D: .
J: TRBJ2-7
V: TRBV12-3/TRBV12-4
size: many
CDR3: CASSPQTVSYEQYF
DNA: TGTGCCAGCAGTCCTCAGACGGTCTCCTACGAGCAGTACTTC

D: .
J: TRBJ2-6
V: TRBV3-1
size: many
CDR3: CASSRRSTGSGANVLTF
DNA: TGTGCCAGCAGCCGGCGATCGACAGGCTCTGGGGCCAACGTCCTGACTTTC

D: .
J: TRBJ1-4
V: TRBV6-5
size: many
CDR3: CASRKSNEKLFF
DNA: TGTGCCAGCCGGAAGAGTAATGAAAAACTGTTTTTT

D: TRBD1
J: TRBJ1-1
V: TRBV28
size: many
CDR3: CATTGVFNTEAFF
DNA: TGTGCCACGACAGGGGTCTTTAACACTGAAGCTTTCTTT

D: .
J: TRBJ1-5
V: TRBV7-9
size: many
CDR3: CASSLGGFSNQPQHF
DNA: TGTGCCAGCAGCTTAGGAGGATTTAGCAATCAGCCCCAGCATTTT

D: .
J: TRBJ1-1
V: TRBV5-6
size: many
CDR3: CASSAGPNTEAFF
DNA: TGTGCCAGCAGCGCGGGTCCGAACACTGAAGCTTTCTTT

D: .
J: TRBJ1-2
V: TRBV29-1
size: .
CDR3: CSVVGGSDGYTF
DNA: TGCAGCGTTGTGGGGGGCAGTGATGGCTACACCTTC

D: .
J: TRBJ1-2
V: TRBV25-1
size: .
CDR3: CASSGGVGESYGYTF
DNA: TGTGCCAGCAGTGGAGGGGTCGGAGAATCCTATGGCTACACCTTC

D: .
J: TRBJ2-1
V: TRBV20-1
size: many
CDR3: CRSLADLNEQFF
DNA: TGCAGAAGCCTAGCAGACCTCAATGAGCAGTTCTTC

D: .
J: TRBJ1-4
V: TRBV6-1
size: many
CDR3: CASTRQPTNEKLFF
DNA: TGTGCCAGCACCAGACAGCCAACTAATGAAAAACTGTTTTTT

D: TRBD1
J: TRBJ1-6
V: TRBV6-6
size: many
CDR3: CASSRNPGQGGSPLHF
DNA: TGTGCCAGCAGCCGAAATCCGGGACAGGGAGGTTCACCCCTCCACTTT

D: TRBD1
J: TRBJ1-2
V: TRBV28
size: many
CDR3: CASSRLAGQGGRGYTF
DNA: TGTGCCAGCAGTCGCCTAGCTGGACAGGGGGGTCGAGGCTACACCTTC